Shown below are 7 T cell receptor beta chains from a single sample sequenced in a study of long-term antiretroviral therapy in people with HIV (dated by TCRdb to between 2020 and 2023). The immunoSEQ hsTCRB v3.0 assay was used at survey level resolution to sequence the TRB variable region. As stored in TCRdb, this immuneACCESS dataset retains in-frame rearrangements with V and J assigned. A fraction of the clones does not appear; measured against another copy, unresolved V genes explain less than half of the discrepancy, and the remainder lacks a known reason. The sample records more than 15,000 clones, about 95% of which are singletons. The top ten clones comprise 4.6% of the sample. The source material was unsorted PBMCs, sampled just under 6.5 years after starting antiretroviral therapy. The receptors come from a woman between 45 and 65 years old with HIV.

The chain joins TRBV29-1 to TRBJ2-3, with 7 bases that match TRBD2. Germline V gene data show CDR1 as SQVTM and CDR2 as ANQGSEA. CDR3 length: 13 residues. V shed 6 bases, J shed 1 base, and the junction held 4 bases outside the gene matches. Written as DNA, the CDR3 is TGCAGCGTAGCGGGACTACGCACAGATACGCAGTATTTT. Translation: CSVAGLRTDTQYF.

The V call is TRBV7-2, the J call TRBJ2-1, with D uncertain. Looked up from germline, CDR1 is SGHTA and CDR2 is FQGNSA. This CDR3 spans 13 amino acids. V dropped 1 base and J dropped 8 bases, with 9 bases sitting between them. This chain's CDR3 is CASSLVGVDEQFF. The DNA for the CDR3 is TGTGCCAGCAGCTTAGTTGGGGTAGATGAGCAGTTCTTC.

The J gene is TRBJ2-7, the V gene TRBV28; D unclear. Germline V CDR1 and CDR2: MDHEN, SYDVKM. Trimming pared 5 bases from V and 4 bases from J, leaving 18 bases between. There are 15 residues in the CDR3. This CDR3 is CASSRGPPLGYEQYF. The CDR3 coding sequence is TGTGCCAGCAGTCGTGGGCCACCCCTTGGGTACGAGCAGTACTTC.

The CDR3 loop is CASSMGLVTEAFF. The CDR3 DNA follows: TGTGCCAGCAGCATGGGACTCGTCACTGAAGCTTTCTTT. V and J are TRBV5-6 and TRBJ1-1, with a tentative D call TRBD1 (5 bases). Between the trimmed V and J ends, which lost 4 bases and 4 bases, there was a span of 11 bases. The germline V gene has CDR1 SGHDT and CDR2 YYEEEE. There are 13 residues in the CDR3.

The DNA of the CDR3 is TGTGCCAGCAGCTCACCGCCGGGACAGCAAGTTCAAGAGACCCAGTACTTC. Amino acids: CASSSPPGQQVQETQYF. This chain links TRBV7-9 with TRBJ2-5, with 7 bases aligning to TRBD1. V lost 4 bases to trimming and J lost 2 bases; unmatched junction nucleotides: 13. The CDR3 contains 17 residues. The germline V gene has CDR1 SEHNR and CDR2 FQNEAQ (reference sequence).

The chain combines TRBV18 with TRBJ1-1, with TRBD1 matching 10 bases. The germline CDR1 and CDR2 sequences are KGHSH and LQKENI. V dropped 4 bases and J dropped 5; count of bases not matched to a gene: 7. The CDR3 is 15 amino acids. The CDR3 here is CASSLQGQGNTEAFF. The CDR3 DNA is TGTGCCAGCTCACTACAGGGACAGGGGAATACTGAAGCTTTCTTT.

The rearrangement links TRBV7-9 to TRBJ2-3; a possible D gene is TRBD2 (5 bases). This CDR3 has 14 residues. Germline loops: CDR1 SEHNR, CDR2 FQNEAQ (reference sequence). Trimming removed 2 bases at V and 5 bases at J, with 11 bases between. CDR3 amino acids: CASSLFVRGDTQYF. CDR3 nucleotide sequence: TGTGCCAGCAGCTTATTTGTTCGGGGAGATACGCAGTATTTT. Full variable domain (missing parts from reference TRBV7-9 and TRBJ2-3): DTGVSQNPRHKITKRGQNVTFRCDPISEHNRLYWYRQTLGQGPEFLTYFQNEAQLEKSRLLSDRFSAERPKGSFSTLEIQRTEQGDSAMYLCASSLFVRGDTQYFGPGTRLTVL.